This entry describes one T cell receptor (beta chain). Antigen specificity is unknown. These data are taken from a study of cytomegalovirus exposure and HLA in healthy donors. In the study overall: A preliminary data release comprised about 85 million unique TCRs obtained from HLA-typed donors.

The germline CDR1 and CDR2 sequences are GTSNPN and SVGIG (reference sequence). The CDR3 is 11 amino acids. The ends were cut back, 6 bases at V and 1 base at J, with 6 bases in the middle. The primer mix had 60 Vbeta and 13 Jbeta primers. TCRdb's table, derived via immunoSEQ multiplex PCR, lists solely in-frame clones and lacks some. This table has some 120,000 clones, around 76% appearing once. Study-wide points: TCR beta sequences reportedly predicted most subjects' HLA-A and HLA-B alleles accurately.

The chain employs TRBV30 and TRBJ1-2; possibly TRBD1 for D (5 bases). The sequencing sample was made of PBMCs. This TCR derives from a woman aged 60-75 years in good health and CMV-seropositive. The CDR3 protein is CACQGNYGYTF. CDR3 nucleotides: TGTGCCTGCCAGGGTAACTATGGCTACACCTTC.